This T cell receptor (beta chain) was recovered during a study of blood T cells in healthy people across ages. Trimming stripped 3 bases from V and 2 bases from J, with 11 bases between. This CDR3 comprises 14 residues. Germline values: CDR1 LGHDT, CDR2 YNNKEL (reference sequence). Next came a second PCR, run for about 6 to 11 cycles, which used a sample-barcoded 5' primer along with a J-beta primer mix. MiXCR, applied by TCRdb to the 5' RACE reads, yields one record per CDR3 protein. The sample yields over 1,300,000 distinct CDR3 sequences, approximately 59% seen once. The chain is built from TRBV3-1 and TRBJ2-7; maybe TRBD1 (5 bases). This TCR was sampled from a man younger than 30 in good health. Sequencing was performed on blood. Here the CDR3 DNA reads TGTGCCAGCAGCCAGAGACAGACACCCTACGAGCAGTACTTC. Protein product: CASSQRQTPYEQYF.